The 20 T cell receptor beta chains below come from one sample, sequenced in a study of blood T cell repertoires in COVID-19. Data came from immunoSEQ multiplex PCR; TCRdb stores just in-frame clones and leaves some out. The sample holds 150,000 or so clones; 80% are singletons and the top ten take roughly 0.58%. Sequenced sample: peripheral blood. The receptors derive from a man aged 55 to 70 with acute or convalescent COVID-19.

This clone was seen once. The chain couples TRBV19 to TRBJ2-3, with TRBD2 as a possible D gene (6 bases). CDR3 length equals 15 residues. Germline V CDR1 and CDR2: LNHDA, SQIVND (reference sequence). With 8 bases removed from V and 2 bases from J, the gap between germline ends came to 17 bases. The CDR3 DNA reads as TGTGCCAGTGGCCCACCGGGACTTATCACAGATACGCAGTATTTT. This sequence encodes CASGPPGLITDTQYF.

This chain links TRBV2 with TRBJ2-3; 15 nucleotides line up with TRBD2. V shed 8 bases, J shed 5 bases, and the junction held 5 bases outside the gene matches. Germline V gene data show CDR1 as SNHLY and CDR2 as FYNNEI. This CDR3 has 15 amino acids. CDR3 in amino acids: CASGGLAGGGDTQYF. For the CDR3, the DNA is TGTGCCAGCGGGGGACTAGCGGGAGGTGGAGATACGCAGTATTTT.

The chain is built from TRBV6-5 and TRBJ2-1, with D possibly TRBD2 on 7 matching bases. The germline V gene has CDR1 MNHEY and CDR2 SVGAGI. The CDR3 runs 12 residues. V gave up 8 bases and J gave up 6 bases, with 11 bases separating them. As DNA, the CDR3 is TGTGCCAGCGAAGGGGGGGGCAATGAGCAGTTCTTC. This encodes CASEGGGNEQFF.

The chain employs TRBV27 and TRBJ2-3; 8 bases match TRBD2. There are 16 residues in the CDR3. Trimming removed 5 bases from V and 6 bases from J; junction bases left unmatched: 13. The germline V gene has CDR1 MNHEY and CDR2 SMNVEV (reference sequence). The CDR3 region is CASSTRLAGPSDTQYF. The CDR3 nucleotides read TGTGCCAGCAGTACTCGATTAGCGGGGCCGTCGGATACGCAGTATTTT.

The chain couples TRBV4-2 to TRBJ1-2; D unclear. Germline CDR1 and CDR2: LGHNA and YNFKEQ. Trimming stripped 0 bases from V and 4 bases from J, with 12 bases between. The CDR3 is 15 amino acids. CDR3 bases: TGTGCCAGCAGCCAAGAGCGGCACGGAATCTATGGCTACACCTTC. Amino acid sequence: CASSQERHGIYGYTF.

This CDR3 is CASMWQGGRNEQFF. The CDR3, as DNA: TGTGCCAGCATGTGGCAGGGGGGTAGGAATGAGCAGTTCTTC. The chain is built from TRBV2 and TRBJ2-1, with D possibly TRBD1 on 7 matching bases. The CDR3 consists of 14 residues. In germline, CDR1 is SNHLY, CDR2 FYNNEI. V lost 7 bases and J 7 bases, leaving 17 bases between the germline ends.

This clone came up a few times. Additional DNA sequences in this sample encode the identical CDR3. V and J are TRBV20-1 and TRBJ1-2, with 7 positions matching TRBD1. The germline CDR1 and CDR2 sequences are DFQATT and SNEGSKA (reference sequence). This CDR3 spans 11 amino acids. V trimming: 6 bases; J trimming: 3 bases; junction bases outside the gene matches: 1. The CDR3 reads CSATGDYGYTF. The DNA of the CDR3 is TGCAGTGCCACAGGGGACTATGGCTACACCTTC.

This clone has only one observation. The rearrangement links TRBV7-2 to TRBJ2-3; tentatively, D is TRBD2 (5 bases). The CDR3 is made up of 13 amino acids. CDR1 is SGHTA, CDR2 FQGNSA, per germline. Trimming removed 5 bases at V and 4 bases at J, with 10 bases between. The CDR3 DNA follows: TGTGCCAGCAGCACCGGACTGGCAGATACGCAGTATTTT. The encoded protein is CASSTGLADTQYF.

The genes are TRBV28 and TRBJ2-1; TRBD2 aligns across 12 bases. CDR1 MDHEN and CDR2 SYDVKM come from the germline V gene. The J segment lost 15 bases and the V segment lost 5 bases, leaving 11 bases of the junction unmatched. This CDR3 has 14 amino acids. CDR3 residues: CASSQPSTSGRMFF. CDR3 sequence (DNA): TGTGCCAGCAGTCAACCGAGTACTAGCGGGAGGATGTTCTTC.

V gene TRBV9 combines with J gene TRBJ2-1; 8 bases are shared with TRBD2. V trimming: 0 bases; J trimming: 4 bases; junction bases outside the gene matches: 6. The CDR3 has 16 amino acids. Germline V CDR1 and CDR2: SGDLS, YYNGEE. The CDR3 region is CASSVEGGGPYNEQFF. CDR3 nucleotides: TGTGCCAGCAGCGTAGAGGGCGGGGGGCCTTACAATGAGCAGTTCTTC. Based on the CDR3 plus reference TRBV9 and TRBJ2-1, the full variable domain is DSGVTQTPKHLITATGQRVTLRCSPRSGDLSVYWYQQSLDQGLQFLIQYYNGEERAKGNILERFSAQQFPDLHSELNLSSLELGDSALYFCASSVEGGGPYNEQFFGPGTRLTVL.

The DNA for the CDR3 is TGCGCCAGCAGCTTGGGTGGGGGCCCTAGCACAGATACGCAGTATTTT. It specifies CASSLGGGPSTDTQYF. This chain links TRBV5-1 with TRBJ2-3; possibly TRBD1 for D (6 bases). The germline V gene encodes CDR1 SGHRS and CDR2 YFSETQ. This CDR3 region has 16 residues. V lost 0 bases and J 0 bases, leaving 11 bases between the germline ends. The full variable domain, with the rest looked up from reference TRBV5-1 and TRBJ2-3, is KAGVTQTPRYLIKTRGQQVTLSCSPISGHRSVSWYQQTPGQGLQFLFEYFSETQRNKGNFPGRFSGRQFSNSRSEMNVSTLELGDSALYLCASSLGGGPSTDTQYFGPGTRLTVL.

The chain employs TRBV2 and TRBJ2-1; 7 bases align to TRBD2. The CDR3 spans 14 residues. V gave up 2 bases and J gave up 9 bases; unmatched junction bases: 7. Germline V gene sequence: CDR1 SNHLY, CDR2 FYNNEI. CDR3 residues: CASSERSWGGEQFF. CDR3 in DNA: TGTGCCAGCAGTGAACGTAGTTGGGGGGGTGAGCAGTTCTTC.

The V call is TRBV5-1, the J call TRBJ2-2, with 7 bases aligning to TRBD1. The CDR3 is 15 amino acids. V trimming: 5 bases; J trimming: 2 bases; junction bases outside the gene matches: 6. Germline loops: CDR1 SGHRS, CDR2 YFSETQ. This CDR3 reads CASRETGPNTGELFF. The CDR3 nucleotides read TGCGCCAGCAGAGAGACAGGGCCTAACACCGGGGAGCTGTTTTTT.

The chain's CDR3 is CASSIGDSSGNTIYF. CDR3 in DNA: TGTGCCAGTAGTATTGGAGACAGCTCTGGAAACACCATATATTTT. This chain joins TRBV19 and TRBJ1-3, with D perhaps matching TRBD1 (5 bases). Germline loops: CDR1 LNHDA, CDR2 SQIVND (reference sequence). CDR3 length equals 15 residues. V was cut by 3 bases and J by 0 bases, with 9 bases left in between.

This clone was found once. Other DNA sequences in the same sample also yield this CDR3. The rearrangement joins TRBV24-1 to TRBJ2-5, with 8 bases lining up with TRBD2. V dropped 4 bases and J dropped 4; count of bases not matched to a gene: 4. The germline V gene has CDR1 KGHDR and CDR2 SFDVKD. This CDR3 spans 14 amino acids. The CDR3 region has the DNA TGTGCCACCAGTGACCCGGGGGGGAGAGAGACCCAGTACTTC. Amino acids: CATSDPGGRETQYF.

The chain employs TRBV5-1 and TRBJ2-3, with D possibly being TRBD1 (5 bases). Germline V gives CDR1 SGHRS, CDR2 YFSETQ. The V end lost 2 bases, the J end lost 2 bases, and 9 bases lay between the germline ends. CDR3 size: 14 residues. The CDR3 spells CASSFRGTTDTQYF. The CDR3 DNA follows: TGCGCCAGCAGCTTTAGGGGAACCACAGATACGCAGTATTTT.

The chain joins TRBV7-2 to TRBJ1-4; D remains ambiguous. The ends were cut back, 2 bases at V and 4 bases at J, with 8 bases in the middle. CDR3 length equals 14 residues. The germline V gene encodes CDR1 SGHTA and CDR2 FQGNSA. CDR3 in amino acids: CASSLINSNEKLFF. For the CDR3, the DNA is TGTGCCAGCAGCTTAATTAACAGTAATGAAAAACTGTTTTTT.

This CDR3 reads CASSPGVSSTDTQYF. In nucleotides, the CDR3 is TGTGCCAGCAGCCCCGGGGTCTCTAGCACAGATACGCAGTATTTT. This chain links TRBV11-3 with TRBJ2-3; D may be TRBD2 (5 bases). Trimming left V 5 bases short and J 0 bases short, with 12 bases between. CDR1 and CDR2 (germline): SGHNT, YENEEA. CDR3 length: 15 amino acids.

This rearrangement joins TRBV5-1 to TRBJ2-3, with 11 bases matching TRBD2. In germline, CDR1 is SGHRS, CDR2 YFSETQ. The CDR3 runs 15 residues. Losses at the gene ends were 4 bases for V and 5 bases for J; bases not matched to a gene: 6. The CDR3 is CASSRSGGAEDTQYF. DNA of the CDR3: TGCGCCAGCAGCCGTAGCGGGGGGGCCGAAGATACGCAGTATTTT. The whole variable domain, filled in from reference TRBV5-1 and TRBJ2-3, reads KAGVTQTPRYLIKTRGQQVTLSCSPISGHRSVSWYQQTPGQGLQFLFEYFSETQRNKGNFPGRFSGRQFSNSRSEMNVSTLELGDSALYLCASSRSGGAEDTQYFGPGTRLTVL.

The CDR3 reads CASSPRQGVSEQYF. The CDR3 DNA reads as TGTGCCAGCAGCCCTAGACAGGGAGTCAGCGAGCAGTACTTC. This chain uses TRBV5-5 with TRBJ2-7; 7 nucleotides align to TRBD1. The CDR3 sequence is 14 residues long. V lost 4 bases, J lost 6 bases, and 10 bases stayed unmatched. Germline V gene sequence: CDR1 SGHKS, CDR2 YYEKEE (reference sequence). Using reference TRBV5-5 and TRBJ2-7 for the parts outside the CDR3, the full variable domain is DAGVTQSPTHLIKTRGQQVTLRCSPISGHKSVSWYQQVLGQGPQFIFQYYEKEERGRGNFPDRFSARQFPNYSSELNVNALLLGDSALYLCASSPRQGVSEQYFGPGTRLTVT.